This T cell receptor beta chain was identified during a study of molecular identifiers for immune sequencing clone quantification. Study-level information: In the replicates, RNA derived from about 19,000 or 110,000 naive CD8 cells was divided into five parts, and four were sequenced. Notes on the study in general: It was shown that clones above 20 RNA copies held over 97% of effector molecules, but under 1% in naive cells. Clone sizes could be underestimated for highly expanded clones when identical TCR molecules share a barcode.

The authors gated naive CD8 T cells as CD8+CD4-CCR7+CD45RA+ for sorting. On this clonotype: The antigen is undetermined.

One entry per CDR3 protein, called by TCRdb with MiXCR from the PCR reads. The table lists about 36,000 distinct CDR3 sequences, under 20% of them singletons. CDR3 size: 17 residues. In germline, CDR1 is LGHNA, CDR2 YSLEER. V lost 0 bases to trimming and J lost 0 bases, with 12 bases between them. The chain has TRBV4-3 and TRBJ2-1; D not certain. Material: naive CD8+ T cells from blood, with Jurkat cell RNA spiked in. Subset of the sample: FACS-sorted CD8+CD4-CCR7+CD45RA+ naive T cells. This receptor was taken from a human donor in good health. Some libraries in this study had Jurkat cell RNA spiked in. CDR3 in amino acids: CASSQDPEHSSYNEQFF. Here the CDR3 DNA reads TGCGCCAGCAGCCAAGATCCAGAACATAGCTCCTACAATGAGCAGTTCTTC.